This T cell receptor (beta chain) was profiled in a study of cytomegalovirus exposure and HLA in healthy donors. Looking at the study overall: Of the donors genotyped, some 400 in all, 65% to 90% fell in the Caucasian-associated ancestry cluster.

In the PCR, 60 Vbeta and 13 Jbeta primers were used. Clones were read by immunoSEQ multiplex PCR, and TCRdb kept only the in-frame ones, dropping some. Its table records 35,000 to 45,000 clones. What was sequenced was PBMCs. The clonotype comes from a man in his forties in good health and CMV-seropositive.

CDR3 sequence reads: CASSDEGKAFF. The CDR3, as DNA: TGCGCCAGCAGTGACGAGGGTAAAGCTTTCTTT. J is TRBJ1-1 and V is TRBV10-1; no clear D. CDR1 is WNHNN and CDR2 is SYGVQD in the germline V gene (reference sequence). The CDR3 contains 11 residues. The V end lost 3 bases, the J end lost 9 bases, and 8 bases lay between the germline ends.